The 13 T cell receptor beta chains below were found in one sample sequenced in a study of graft-versus-host responses after intestinal transplantation. Some clones are missing from TCRdb's copy, which holds only in-frame ones; the method was immunoSEQ multiplex PCR. The sample consists of 9,000 to 10,000 clones, roughly 93% of them appearing once. The source was PBMCs, collected 8 days after intestinal transplant. The receptors shown here come from a human patient who received an intestinal transplant, so some T cells may come from the graft donor.

As regards this clone: Its ends do not fully match the called genes, so a read error is possible. The V call is TRBV28, the J call TRBJ2-1; 10 bases are shared with TRBD2. The CDR3 consists of 14 residues. Germline CDR1 MDHEN, CDR2 SYDVKM. This chain's CDR3 is CASTLAGGPNEQFF. CDR3 in DNA: TGTGCCAGCACTTTAGCGGGAGGACCCAATGAGCAGTTCTTC.

This rearrangement joins TRBV5-1 to TRBJ2-3, with D unclear. Germline V CDR1 and CDR2: SGHRS, YFSETQ. This CDR3 has 15 amino acids. V lost 2 bases and J 0 bases, leaving 10 bases between the germline ends. DNA of the CDR3: TGCGCCAGCAGCTTTTTACCGAGCAGCACAGATACGCAGTATTTT. It yields the protein CASSFLPSSTDTQYF.

The gene calls are TRBV19 and TRBJ1-2; D call uncertain. The CDR3 spans 13 residues. The ends were cut back, 3 bases at V and 3 bases at J, with 8 bases in the middle. Germline values: CDR1 LNHDA, CDR2 SQIVND (reference sequence). The CDR3 loop reads CASSMTDYYGYTF. As DNA, the CDR3 is TGTGCCAGTAGTATGACGGATTACTATGGCTACACCTTC.

The genes are TRBV7-9 and TRBJ1-1, with TRBD1 identical over 7 bases. V was clipped by 5 bases and J by 4 bases; unmatched bases: 1. The CDR3 runs 12 residues. The germline V gene encodes CDR1 SEHNR and CDR2 FQNEAQ (reference sequence). The chain's CDR3 is CASSRQGTEAFF. As DNA, the CDR3 is TGTGCCAGCAGCCGACAGGGCACTGAAGCTTTCTTT.

This rearrangement joins TRBV18 to TRBJ2-3, with D perhaps being TRBD1 or TRBD2 (5 bases each). The CDR3 is made up of 13 amino acids. V was pared by 6 bases and J by 7 bases, with 14 bases between. CDR1 is KGHSH, CDR2 LQKENI, per germline. The CDR3 DNA sequence: TGTGCCAGCTCCAGGGACCTGTCAAATACGCAGTATTTT. As protein: CASSRDLSNTQYF.

The chain employs TRBV2 and TRBJ2-7; 7 bases are shared with TRBD2. CDR1 and CDR2 (germline): SNHLY, FYNNEI. This CDR3 is built from 12 residues. Trimming removed 8 bases from V and 6 bases from J; junction bases left unmatched: 7. CDR3 region: CASRDYLSEQYF. CDR3 nucleotides: TGTGCCAGCCGGGACTACCTTAGCGAGCAGTACTTC.

V and J are TRBV2 and TRBJ2-4; D not certain. Trimming took off 1 base at V and 7 bases at J, with 8 bases between the two ends. The germline V gene encodes CDR1 SNHLY and CDR2 FYNNEI. The CDR3 length is 13 residues. The CDR3 here is CASSEVPRNIQYF. CDR3 bases: TGTGCCAGCAGTGAAGTCCCTAGGAACATTCAGTACTTC.

This chain connects TRBV6-1 to TRBJ1-1, with D uncertain. Trimming left V 1 base short and J 1 base short, with 4 bases between. The CDR3 covers 13 residues. Germline V CDR1 and CDR2: MNHNS, SASEGT. Here the CDR3 reads CASSEVGNTEAFF. The CDR3 DNA follows: TGTGCCAGCAGTGAAGTAGGGAACACTGAAGCTTTCTTT.

The chain employs TRBV5-1 and TRBJ2-1, with 11 nucleotides matching TRBD1. V shed 0 bases and J 3 bases; nucleotides not matched to a gene: 2. Germline lookup yields CDR1 SGHRS and CDR2 YFSETQ. This CDR3 comprises 16 residues. Here the CDR3 reads CASSLAGTGGYNEQFF. The DNA for the CDR3 is TGCGCCAGCAGCTTGGCCGGGACAGGGGGCTACAATGAGCAGTTCTTC.

The rearrangement links TRBV5-8 to TRBJ1-2; 7 positions match TRBD1. Germline CDR1 and CDR2: SGHTS and YDEGEE. This CDR3 comprises 14 residues. The V gene end was trimmed by 4 bases and the J gene end by 4 bases; junction bases not matched to a gene: 7. CDR3 region: CASSIRGNGYGYTF. CDR3 bases: TGTGCCAGCAGCATCAGGGGGAACGGCTATGGCTACACCTTC.

This rearrangement joins TRBV10-3 to TRBJ2-7, with 9 bases fitting TRBD1. The CDR3 runs 16 residues. CDR1 is ENHRY, CDR2 SYGVKD, per germline. V gave up 7 bases and J gave up 5 bases; unmatched junction bases: 15. The CDR3 region is CAINSSPGQGLDEQYF. The CDR3 DNA sequence: TGTGCCATCAATAGCTCCCCGGGACAGGGACTTGACGAGCAGTACTTC.

The chain has TRBV5-1 and TRBJ2-1; perhaps TRBD1 as D (5 bases). This CDR3 region has 15 residues. Germline loops: CDR1 SGHRS, CDR2 YFSETQ. V lost 5 bases and J lost 3, with 15 bases in between. CDR3 DNA: TGCGCCAGCAGTGATAACACACAGGTCTACAATGAGCAGTTCTTC. This codes for CASSDNTQVYNEQFF. Variable domain in full (rest from reference TRBV5-1 and TRBJ2-1): KAGVTQTPRYLIKTRGQQVTLSCSPISGHRSVSWYQQTPGQGLQFLFEYFSETQRNKGNFPGRFSGRQFSNSRSEMNVSTLELGDSALYLCASSDNTQVYNEQFFGPGTRLTVL.

The sample holds one count of this clone. The rearrangement links TRBV15 to TRBJ2-1; D call uncertain. Trimming cost V 3 bases and J 8 bases, with 5 bases left between them. Germline-derived CDR1 and CDR2 are LNHNV and YYDKDF (reference sequence). The CDR3 runs to 11 residues. In DNA form, the CDR3 reads TGTGCCACCAGCAGCTCAGATGAGCAGTTCTTC. It codes for CATSSSDEQFF.